This is a list of T cell receptor beta chains from one sample in a study of T-cell reconstitution after alpha-beta-depleted transplantation in children. A single record per CDR3 protein comes from TCRdb applying MiXCR to the PCR reads. Here the sample spans hundreds of thousands of distinct CDR3 sequences, about an eighth being singletons. Specimen: PBMCs, collected before TCRalphabeta/CD19-depleted stem cell transplant. The source is a girl aged 2 to 9 with congenital amegakaryocytic thrombocytopenia, due to receive a stem cell transplant. CDR3s include the opening cysteine and the closing phenylalanine or tryptophan. Each record gives: clone size, J gene, V gene, D gene, CDR3 DNA, CDR3 protein. A D gene is named only where the DNA matches it firmly. Clone size, where shown, is once, few, many, or a class for clones that have expanded.

>few|TRBJ2-3|TRBV11-2|-
TGTGCCAGCAGCCCCTCAACGGGAGTACGTCCAGATACGCAGTATTTT
CASSPSTGVRPDTQYF
>-|TRBJ2-1|TRBV18|TRBD2
TGTGCCAGCTCACCACCGAACACTAGCGGGAGGGATGAGCAGTTCTTC
CASSPPNTSGRDEQFF
>-|TRBJ2-7|TRBV25-1|-
TGTGCCAGCAGTGATGAGAAACAGGGCGGGTACGAGCAGTACTTC
CASSDEKQGGYEQYF
>many|TRBJ2-7|TRBV20-1|-
TGCAGTGCTAGTGACTTCTCGAGCTCCTACGAGCAGTACTTC
CSASDFSSSYEQYF
>-|TRBJ2-7|TRBV7-2|TRBD2
TGTGCCAGCAGCTTAGGCAGCGGGGTTGGGTACGAGCAGTACTTC
CASSLGSGVGYEQYF
>-|TRBJ2-1|TRBV28|TRBD2
TGTGCCAGCAGTTCCCGCGGGAGGGGAGGGTACGATGAGCAGTTCTTC
CASSSRGRGGYDEQFF
>many|TRBJ2-1|TRBV28|TRBD1
TGTGCCAGCAGCTCCCGGGACAGGACTTACAATGAGCAGTTCTTC
CASSSRDRTYNEQFF
>many|TRBJ2-3|TRBV7-7|TRBD2
TGTGCCAGCAGCCTTAGCGGGAGTGGGGCAGATACGCAGTATTTT
CASSLSGSGADTQYF
>many|TRBJ2-1|TRBV20-1|-
TGCAGTGCTAGAGATAAGACGGGAGTAAACGCGAATGAGCAGTTCTTC
CSARDKTGVNANEQFF
>-|TRBJ1-2|TRBV7-9|-
TGTGCCAGCAGCTTAGTCCCAAGTAGAGGCTACACCTTC
CASSLVPSRGYTF
>-|TRBJ1-1|TRBV7-9|-
TGTGCCAGCAGCGGGACCGCCACTGAAGCTTTCTTT
CASSGTATEAFF
>-|TRBJ2-5|TRBV7-9|-
TGTGCCAGCAGCTTATCCAATCAACAAGAGACCCAGTACTTC
CASSLSNQQETQYF
>few|TRBJ2-5|TRBV7-9|-
TGTGCCAGCAGCTTAGACCCGTTTGTGGTAGGGGTGAAGACCCAGTACTTC
CASSLDPFVVGVKTQYF
>few|TRBJ1-1|TRBV7-6|-
TGTGCCAGCGGCCTTGGCTTCGGCACTGAAGCTTTCTTT
CASGLGFGTEAFF
>many|TRBJ1-1|TRBV5-1|-
TGCGCCAGCAGCTTGGTAGGGTTCAAGGGCGGGAACACTGAAGCTTTCTTT
CASSLVGFKGGNTEAFF
>-|TRBJ2-7|TRBV2|-
TGTGCCAGCAGTGAAGCGCTTCGAAGGCTCTCCTACGAGCAGTACTTC
CASSEALRRLSYEQYF
>few|TRBJ2-3|TRBV12-3/TRBV12-4|-
TGTGCCAGCAGTTGGGCTAGCGTAGCAGATACGCAGTATTTT
CASSWASVADTQYF
>-|TRBJ2-2|TRBV7-8|-
TGTGCCAGCAGCCCCCCGGGGGTGGCCCGGGAGCTGTTTTTT
CASSPPGVARELFF
>few|TRBJ2-1|TRBV24-1|-
TGTGCCACCAGTGACAGGAGCGGCACCCTCTCGCGGCAGTTCTTC
CATSDRSGTLSRQFF
>few|TRBJ2-1|TRBV5-1|TRBD2
TGCGCCAGCAGCCCCCAGCGGGAACGGAATGAGCAGTTCTTC
CASSPQRERNEQFF
>few|TRBJ2-4|TRBV5-1|TRBD1
TGCGCCAGCAGCCCGACAGGGGGGTTTAAAAACATTCAGTACTTC
CASSPTGGFKNIQYF
>few|TRBJ2-2|TRBV5-1|TRBD2
TGCGCCAGCAGCTTGAGGTCTAGCGGAGCGATGAACACCGGGGAGCTGTTTTTT
CASSLRSSGAMNTGELFF
>many|TRBJ2-5|TRBV5-1|-
TGCGCCAGCAGCTTGGACCCGACTTTCGAGCAGACCCAGTACTTC
CASSLDPTFEQTQYF
>-|TRBJ1-1|TRBV5-1|-
TGCGCCAGCAGCTTGAAGGAAGGGAACACTGAAGCTTTCTTT
CASSLKEGNTEAFF
>few|TRBJ2-4|TRBV27|-
TGTGCCAGCAGTCCAGGGTCCGGGGCCAAAAACATTCAGTACTTC
CASSPGSGAKNIQYF
>-|TRBJ2-5|TRBV14|TRBD2
TGTGCCAGCAGCATACTAGCGGGAGTGATAGAGGCCCAGTACTTC
CASSILAGVIEAQYF
>few|TRBJ2-5|TRBV5-1|-
TGCGCCAGCAGCCAGTATGCCAAATCAAACAGGCCCGACCAGTACTTC
CASSQYAKSNRPDQYF
>-|TRBJ2-2|TRBV18|-
TGTGCCAGCTCATCGCGGGAATTCACCGGGGAGCTGTTTTTT
CASSSREFTGELFF
>-|TRBJ2-1|TRBV7-2|TRBD2
TGTGCCAGCAGCCTCCTGAGGACTAGCGGGGGGAATGAGCAGTTCTTC
CASSLLRTSGGNEQFF
>-|TRBJ2-4|TRBV7-2|-
TGTGCCAGCAGCTTTGGGACCACCAAAAACATTCAGTACTTC
CASSFGTTKNIQYF
>few|TRBJ1-2|TRBV7-3|TRBD1
TGTGCCAGCAGCCCCCGGACAGGGGGTGGCTACACCTTC
CASSPRTGGGYTF
>-|TRBJ2-7|TRBV27|TRBD2
TGTGCCACCGCACTTCATAGCGGGAGCTCCTACGAGCAGTACTTC
CATALHSGSSYEQYF
>-|TRBJ2-7|TRBV6-7|-
TGTGCCAGCAGTTACCCTCGATACTTC
CASSYPRYF
>-|TRBJ2-1|TRBV12-3/TRBV12-4|TRBD2
TGTGCCAGCAGTTTTGGGAGGGAGGCTGAGCAGTTCTTC
CASSFGREAEQFF
>many|TRBJ2-3|TRBV27|TRBD2
TGTGCCACCGCGGGAGGGCCCGTAGATACGCAGTATTTT
CATAGGPVDTQYF
>few|TRBJ2-1|TRBV20-1|TRBD2
TGCAGTGCTCTTGAAGTGGCGGGAGTTAAGGGCCATGAGCAGTTCTTC
CSALEVAGVKGHEQFF
>many|TRBJ2-4|TRBV12-3/TRBV12-4|-
TGTGCCAGCAGAGGCGCATGGGCCAAAAACATTCAGTACTTC
CASRGAWAKNIQYF
>once|TRBJ2-2|TRBV20-1|TRBD1
TGCAATGCACTCAGGGGGCCCCACGGGGAGCTGTTTTTT
CNALRGPHGELFF
>many|TRBJ1-3|TRBV20-1|TRBD1
TGCAGTGCTAGTCCCTCTCCGGGACAGCTGGGTTACGGAAACACCATATATTTT
CSASPSPGQLGYGNTIYF
>-|TRBJ2-3|TRBV4-1|TRBD2
TGCGCCAGCAGCCAATTCCCGACCGGGACTAGCGGGACAGATACGCAGTATTTT
CASSQFPTGTSGTDTQYF
>many|TRBJ2-3|TRBV5-6|-
TGTGCCAGCAGCTTGCCCCGTTCGGGCGATACGCAGTATTTT
CASSLPRSGDTQYF
>-|TRBJ2-1|TRBV5-4|-
TGTGCCAGCAGCTTGTGGTGGAAAGCGGGCATTAACAATGAGCAGTTCTTC
CASSLWWKAGINNEQFF
>many|TRBJ2-3|TRBV7-9|TRBD2
TGTGCCAGCAGCTCGGGGGCACTAGCGGGAGATACGCAGTATTTT
CASSSGALAGDTQYF
>-|TRBJ2-3|TRBV14|TRBD2
TGTGCCAGCAGCCAAGGACCCGGGACTAGGAGGACAGATACGCAGTATTTT
CASSQGPGTRRTDTQYF
>many|TRBJ2-1|TRBV5-1|-
TGCGCCAGCAGCTTGGTCAGGGGAACCTACAATGAGCAGTTCTTC
CASSLVRGTYNEQFF
>once|TRBJ2-7|TRBV7-2|-
TGTGCCAGCAGCTCAAGGACAGCCCTAGTATACGAGCAGTACTTC
CASSSRTALVYEQYF
>few|TRBJ2-1|TRBV27|TRBD2
TGTGCCAGCAGCCTCGAGACTAGCCGTTCCTACAATGAGCAGTTCTTC
CASSLETSRSYNEQFF
>few|TRBJ2-6|TRBV7-9|-
TGTGCCAGCAGCTTGGGACTTGAAACTGGGGCCAACGTCCTGACTTTC
CASSLGLETGANVLTF
>many|TRBJ2-1|TRBV29-1|-
TGCAGCGTTGGGGTGGTAGTCAGTGAGCAGTTCTTC
CSVGVVVSEQFF
>many|TRBJ2-1|TRBV25-1|-
TGTGCCAGCAAGAGCTCCTCAGTGGCGGGTCGCTCCTACAATGAGCAGTTCTTC
CASKSSSVAGRSYNEQFF
>-|TRBJ2-1|TRBV7-9|-
TGTGCCAGCAGCTTAGCGCCTGTATACAATGAGCAGTTCTTC
CASSLAPVYNEQFF
>few|TRBJ1-6|TRBV29-1|-
TGCAGCGTTGAGAGTGATACGGTCAGAGGTGACTCTAATTCACCCCTCCACTTT
CSVESDTVRGDSNSPLHF
>-|TRBJ2-7|TRBV5-1|-
TGCGCCAGCAGCGCAATATCTCAGGGGAACGAGCAGTACTTC
CASSAISQGNEQYF
>few|TRBJ1-2|TRBV12-3/TRBV12-4|TRBD1
TGTGCCAGCATCCCCACCAGGGGGGACTATGGCTACACCTTC
CASIPTRGDYGYTF
>once|TRBJ2-7|TRBV11-3|-
TGTGCCAGCAGCCTCTCCGCCGGGGACTACGAGCAGTACTTC
CASSLSAGDYEQYF
>many|TRBJ2-7|TRBV20-1|-
TGCAGTGCTAGATTCGACGAGCAGTACTTC
CSARFDEQYF
>many|TRBJ1-1|TRBV20-1|-
TGCAGTGCACCCACCAGGGGTACTGAAGCTTTCTTT
CSAPTRGTEAFF
>few|TRBJ2-2|TRBV3-1|-
TGTGCCAGTTCACAGCTGGCCACCGGGGAGCTGTTTTTT
CASSQLATGELFF
>few|TRBJ2-3|TRBV5-1|-
TGCGCCAGCACCCTGGTCGGTACCGACCGCACAGATACGCAGTATTTT
CASTLVGTDRTDTQYF